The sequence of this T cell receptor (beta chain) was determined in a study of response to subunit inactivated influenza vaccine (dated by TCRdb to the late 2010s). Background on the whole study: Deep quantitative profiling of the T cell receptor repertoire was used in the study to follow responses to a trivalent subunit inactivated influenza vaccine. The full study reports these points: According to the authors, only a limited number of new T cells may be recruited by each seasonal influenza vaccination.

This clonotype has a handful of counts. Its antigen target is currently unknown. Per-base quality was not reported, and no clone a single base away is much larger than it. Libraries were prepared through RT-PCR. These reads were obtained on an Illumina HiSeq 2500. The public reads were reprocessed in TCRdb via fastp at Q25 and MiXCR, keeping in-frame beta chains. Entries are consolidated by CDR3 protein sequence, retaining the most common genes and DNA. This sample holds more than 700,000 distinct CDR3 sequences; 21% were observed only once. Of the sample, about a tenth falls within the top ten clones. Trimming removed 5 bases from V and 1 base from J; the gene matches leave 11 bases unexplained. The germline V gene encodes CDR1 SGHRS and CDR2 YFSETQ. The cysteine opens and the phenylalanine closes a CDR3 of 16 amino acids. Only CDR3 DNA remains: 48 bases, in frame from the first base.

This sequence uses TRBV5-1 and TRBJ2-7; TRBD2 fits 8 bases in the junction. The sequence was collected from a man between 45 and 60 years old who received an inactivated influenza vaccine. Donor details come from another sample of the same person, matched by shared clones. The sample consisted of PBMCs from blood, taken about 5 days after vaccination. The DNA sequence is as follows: TGCGCCAGCAGTTTTTCTGCGGGGGGCGCATCCTACGAGCAGTACTTC. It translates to CASSFSAGGASYEQYF.